The clone carrying this T cell receptor (beta chain) was seen only a few times. The data were obtained in a study of cytomegalovirus exposure and HLA in healthy donors. Germline CDR1 and CDR2: LGHNA and YSLEER. This CDR3 comprises 13 residues. V lost 3 bases to trimming and J lost 7 bases, with 10 bases between them. This PCR relied on a set of 60 Vbeta primers and 13 Jbeta primers. The protocol was immunoSEQ multiplex PCR, while the TCRdb copy is restricted to in-frame clones and leaves out a portion. This sample has 100,000 to 150,000 clones, with 60% to 85% found just once. Source material: PBMCs. This sequence originates from a man younger than 45 in good health and CMV-seronegative. The rearrangement joins TRBV4-3 to TRBJ2-4; D is possibly TRBD2 (6 bases). The CDR3 loop is CASSHLGGNIQYF. The CDR3 DNA sequence: TGCGCCAGCAGCCACTTAGGAGGGAACATTCAGTACTTC.